Listed below are T cell receptor beta chains from one sample, sequenced in a study of blood T cells in healthy people across ages. MiXCR, run by TCRdb on the 5' RACE reads, gives a single entry per CDR3 protein. The data hold about 680,000 distinct CDR3 sequences, with around 49% observed a single time. Material for sequencing was blood. These receptors were collected from a woman aged 55-70 years in good health. CDR3s include the opening cysteine and the closing phenylalanine or tryptophan. The D gene is left open where the match is weak. For some rows the clone size is stated as once, few or many, or as a class when expanded; others skip it.

>TRBJ2-7|TRBV29-1|few|-
TGCAGCGTTGGACCAAGCTCCTACGAGCAGTACTTC
CSVGPSSYEQYF
>TRBJ2-1|TRBV9|-|TRBD1
TGTGCCAGCAGCGATGACAGGGGACGGCATGAGCAGTTCTTC
CASSDDRGRHEQFF
>TRBJ1-1|TRBV5-1|-|-
TGCGCCAGCAGCGTCGGACCGGGGAACACTGAAGCTTTCTTT
CASSVGPGNTEAFF
>TRBJ2-7|TRBV7-9|few|-
TGTGCCAGCAGCTTAAAGACAGGATCCTACGAGCAGTACTTC
CASSLKTGSYEQYF
>TRBJ2-1|TRBV20-1|few|-
TGCAGTGCTAGATTCCTGAGTGAGCAGTTCTTC
CSARFLSEQFF
>TRBJ1-2|TRBV10-3|-|TRBD1
TGTGCCATCAGAGGTGGACAGGGAATCTATGGCTACACCTTC
CAIRGGQGIYGYTF
>TRBJ2-5|TRBV2|few|TRBD1
TGTGCCAGCAGTCCGAGACAGGGGGAGGGAGAGACCCAGTACTTC
CASSPRQGEGETQYF
>TRBJ2-4|TRBV5-1|few|TRBD2
TGCGCCAGCAGCACTGGGACTAGCGGGGTCATTCAGTACTTC
CASSTGTSGVIQYF
>TRBJ2-2|TRBV18|-|-
TGTGCCAGCTCAGAGCTAGCGCTACCGAACACCGGGGAGCTGTTTTTT
CASSELALPNTGELFF
>TRBJ2-2|TRBV18|-|-
TGTGCCAGCTCACCGATGTCGGGTAAAAAGGGAGCCGGGGAGCTGTTTTTT
CASSPMSGKKGAGELFF
>TRBJ2-1|TRBV6-2/TRBV6-3|-|TRBD2
TGTGCCAGCAACTATTTAGCGGGAGGGCCTCAAAATGAGCAGTTCTTC
CASNYLAGGPQNEQFF
>TRBJ2-1|TRBV20-1|-|TRBD2
TGCAGTGCTACCAGTCTCGGGGTAGCGGGGGCATATGAGCAGTTCTTC
CSATSLGVAGAYEQFF
>TRBJ2-1|TRBV7-2|once|TRBD2
TGTGCCAGCAACTTAAAACTAGCGGGAGGCTCGACCTACAATGAGCAGTTCTTC
CASNLKLAGGSTYNEQFF
>TRBJ2-5|TRBV15|many|-
TGTGCCACCAGCAACCATCAACAGAGCCAAGAGACCCAGTACTTC
CATSNHQQSQETQYF
>TRBJ2-6|TRBV5-6|once|TRBD1
TGTGCCAGCAGCCTAAGTTACCCCAGGGACAGGGTCTCTGGGGCCAACGTCCTGACTTTC
CASSLSYPRDRVSGANVLTF
>TRBJ2-7|TRBV12-3/TRBV12-4|-|-
TGTGCCAGCAGTCCCACTAATTCCTACGAGCAGTACTTC
CASSPTNSYEQYF
>TRBJ1-1|TRBV29-1|-|-
TGCAGCGTCCACCGGGACGCAGGATTGAACACTGAAGCTTTCTTT
CSVHRDAGLNTEAFF
>TRBJ2-1|TRBV7-3|-|-
TGTGCCAGCAGCTTAGGGTCGGGCGCTAGTGAGCAGTTCTTC
CASSLGSGASEQFF
>TRBJ1-1|TRBV7-9|-|-
TGTGCCAGCAGCTTAGCCGGATCCTACACTGAAGCTTTCTTT
CASSLAGSYTEAFF
>TRBJ2-6|TRBV24-1|-|TRBD1
TGTGCCACCAGTGATTCCAGGACAGGGAGCTCTGGGGCCAACGTCCTGACTTTC
CATSDSRTGSSGANVLTF
>TRBJ2-3|TRBV20-1|-|TRBD2
TGCAGTGCTAGAGCGGGGGGGGGTACTAGCACAGATACGCAGTATTTT
CSARAGGGTSTDTQYF
>TRBJ2-3|TRBV7-2|few|-
TGTGCCAGCAGCTTAAACTCCCCCTACGCGGGCACAGATACGCAGTATTTT
CASSLNSPYAGTDTQYF
>TRBJ2-1|TRBV5-1|-|-
TGCGCCAGCAGCGTTACTACCTCCTACAATGAGCAGTTTTTC
CASSVTTSYNEQFF
>TRBJ2-3|TRBV28|-|TRBD1
TGTGCCAGCAGTTTGGGGGACAGGGAGGCCCTCACAGATACGCAGTATTTT
CASSLGDREALTDTQYF
>TRBJ2-5|TRBV7-9|-|TRBD1
TGTGCCAGCAGCCGAACCGGGACAGGGGGTCAAGAGACCCAGTACTTC
CASSRTGTGGQETQYF
>TRBJ1-6|TRBV12-3/TRBV12-4|-|-
TGTGCCAGCAGTAAAAGGGATCCATCCTATAATTCACCCCTCCACTTT
CASSKRDPSYNSPLHF
>TRBJ2-5|TRBV4-3|-|-
TGCGCCAGCAGCCAAGACGGGACAACCGTTAAGCAGTACTTC
CASSQDGTTVKQYF
>TRBJ2-1|TRBV11-3|-|-
TGTGCCAGCAGCTTAGATGGGTTTCGAGACAATGAGCAGTTCTTC
CASSLDGFRDNEQFF
>TRBJ2-5|TRBV7-2|-|TRBD2
TGTGCCAGCACCTCGGGACTAGCGGGAGTGGAGACCCAGTACTTC
CASTSGLAGVETQYF
>TRBJ2-3|TRBV4-1|few|-
TGCGCCAGCAGCCAGATGGGTAGCGGAAGCACAGATACGCAGTATTTT
CASSQMGSGSTDTQYF
>TRBJ1-5|TRBV20-1|-|-
TGCAGTGCTAGAGCCCAACCCGGGCTCCTGGGACAGCCCCAGCATTTT
CSARAQPGLLGQPQHF
>TRBJ2-1|TRBV10-3|few|TRBD2
TGTGCCATCAGTGGGGCTAGCGGGAGCTATGAGCAGTTCTTC
CAISGASGSYEQFF
>TRBJ2-2|TRBV15|-|TRBD1
TGTGCCACCAGCCTCGACAGGGCGAGCACCGGGGAGCTGTTTTTT
CATSLDRASTGELFF